These 4 T cell receptor beta chains came from one sample sequenced in a study of vaccination effects on CD4 cells after COVID-19. No antigen is known for these receptors. TCRdb's copy holds only in-frame clones and misses some; the assay was immunoSEQ multiplex PCR. The table records 55,000 to 90,000 clones, 60% to 75% of them present only once. ViraFEST expansion of antigen-specific CD4+ T cells with viral peptide pools preceded sequencing. Having been cultured for roughly 9 days, the cells underwent CD4+ T cell isolation. SARS-CoV-2 infection was confirmed by PCR in the person between March and December 2020. Specimen: CD4+ T cells from PBMCs cultured with HIV peptides, collected before COVID-19 vaccination. As to subset: HIV-1 Nef peptide pool negative control/reference culture. The receptors here all came from a human donor who had a prior SARS-CoV-2 infection.

The J gene is TRBJ1-3, the V gene TRBV21-1. TRBV21-1 is described as a pseudogene. The CDR3 extends over 15 amino acids. CDR3 protein: CASSVWGRAGNTIYF. The DNA for the CDR3 is TGTGCCAGCAGCGTTTGGGGTAGGGCTGGAAACACCATATATTTT.

This sequence joins TRBV9 and TRBJ2-7; perhaps TRBD1 as D (7 bases). This CDR3 has 13 amino acids. Germline lookup yields CDR1 SGDLS and CDR2 YYNGEE. The CDR3 loop reads CREHGDRDYEQYF. The CDR3 nucleotides read TGTCGGGAGCACGGGGACAGAGACTACGAGCAGTACTTC.

The chain has TRBV24-1 and TRBJ2-1, with 13 bases identical to TRBD2. This CDR3 region has 17 residues. The junction had 14 bases not matched to a gene; V was cut back by 9 bases and J by 7 bases. Germline CDR1 reads KGHDR; CDR2 reads SFDVKD. The CDR3 region is CATSGLSTSGRGNEQFF. The CDR3 DNA reads as TGTGCCACCTCCGGACTCTCCACTAGCGGGAGGGGGAATGAGCAGTTCTTC.

As to this clone: An end of the junction does not agree with germline; a read error may underlie this. CDR3 in DNA: TGTGCCAGCAGCTTAGTTGGCCCCGCGCAGGGCACCTTC. Amino acid sequence: CASSLVGPAQGTF. The chain couples TRBV12-3 or TRBV12-4 to TRBJ1-2, with D possibly matching TRBD1 (5 bases). The CDR3 contains 13 residues.